This is a list of T cell receptor beta chains from one sample in a study of radiation and T cells in renal cell carcinoma. TCRdb keeps only in-frame clones here, not all; method: immunoSEQ multiplex PCR. The table records 150,000 to 160,000 clones, approximately 88% of them present only once. The starting material was blood, obtained from a patient whose treatment included radiotherapy and nephrectomy. The receptors derive from a woman aged 45-60 years with renal cell carcinoma. The conserved cysteine and the conserved F or W are not part of the CDR3 here.

ASSLAGTSETQY	TRBV5-4	12
ASSPGLSYNEQF	TRBV19	12
ASSPTLAGGLETQY	TRBV7-3	14
ASSLMYNEQF	TRBV5-1	10
ASSHLGGTEAF	TRBV4-1	11
SVPLNEKLF	TRBV20-1	9
ASSYASPTNEKLF	TRBV6-5	13
ASSWGVAGELF	TRBV6-5	11
ASSYPRGTTQETQY	TRBV6-5	14
ASSEQRGAQPQH	TRBV10-1	12
ASSTLAGGRNEQF	TRBV2	13
ATTDRYNQPQH	TRBV19	11
ASRFAGTGEQY	TRBV5-1	11